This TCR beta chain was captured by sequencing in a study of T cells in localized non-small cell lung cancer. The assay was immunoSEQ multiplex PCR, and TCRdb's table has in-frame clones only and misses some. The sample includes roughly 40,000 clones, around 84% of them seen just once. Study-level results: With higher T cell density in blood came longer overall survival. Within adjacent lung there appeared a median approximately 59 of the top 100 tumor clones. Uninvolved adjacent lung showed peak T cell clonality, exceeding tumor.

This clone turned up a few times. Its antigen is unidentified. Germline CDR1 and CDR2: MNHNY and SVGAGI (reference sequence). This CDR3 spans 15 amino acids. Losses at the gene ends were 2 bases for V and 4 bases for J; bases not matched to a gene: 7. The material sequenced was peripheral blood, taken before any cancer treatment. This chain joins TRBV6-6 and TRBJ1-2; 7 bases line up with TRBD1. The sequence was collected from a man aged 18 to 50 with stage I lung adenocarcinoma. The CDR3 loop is CASSYPTGTAYGYTF. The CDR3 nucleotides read TGTGCCAGCAGTTACCCTACTGGGACAGCCTATGGCTACACCTTC.